One and the same sample provided the 15 T cell receptor beta chains below, sequenced in a study of memory CD4+ T cells and cytomegalovirus serostatus. Measured with immunoSEQ multiplex PCR; TCRdb has only the in-frame clones, and not every one. The repertoire has about 61,000 clones, about three quarters of them found once; the top ten carry over 0.4%. The sort gate was single viable CD3+CD4+CD8-CD45RO+ cells for memory CD4+ T cells. The sample consisted of memory CD4+ T cells from blood. The origin of the receptors is an adult in good health and CMV-seronegative. Some clones in this sample may be carry-over from other donors' samples.

This rearrangement joins TRBV7-6 to TRBJ2-5; D unclear. V dropped 1 base and J dropped 8 bases, with 5 bases sitting between them. Germline V gene sequence: CDR1 SGHVS, CDR2 FNYEAQ. This CDR3 comprises 11 residues. The CDR3 is CASSLGYTQYF. CDR3 nucleotides: TGTGCCAGCAGCTTAGGCTACACCCAGTACTTC.

The rearrangement uses TRBV4-2 and TRBJ2-7; 8 positions agree with TRBD2. Germline loops: CDR1 LGHNA, CDR2 YNFKEQ. V trimming: 4 bases; J trimming: 3 bases; junction bases outside the gene matches: 11. The length of the CDR3 is 16 residues. CDR3 sequence (DNA): TGTGCCAGCAGCCCCCGGCTTGGGCGGGGGGTCTACGAGCAGTACTTC. This gives the protein CASSPRLGRGVYEQYF.

The CDR3 is CASSRTAMRESSYEQYF. CDR3 nucleotide sequence: TGTGCCAGCAGTCGAACGGCTATGCGGGAAAGCTCCTACGAGCAGTACTTC. The rearrangement joins TRBV2 to TRBJ2-7, with D perhaps matching TRBD2 (6 bases). This CDR3 is built from 17 residues. The germline CDR1 and CDR2 sequences are SNHLY and FYNNEI. V dropped 5 bases and J dropped 0 bases, with 20 bases sitting between them.

The chain employs TRBV7-2 and TRBJ2-3; possible D gene TRBD2, 6 bases. The V end was cut by 5 bases, the J end by 4 bases, with 10 bases between. This CDR3 region has 13 residues. Germline CDR1 SGHTA, CDR2 FQGNSA. CDR3 residues: CASSVAGSDTQYF. CDR3 bases: TGTGCCAGCAGCGTGGCGGGGTCAGATACGCAGTATTTT.

The gene calls are TRBV30 and TRBJ2-2; 10 bases are a match to TRBD2. The J segment lost 4 bases and the V segment lost 5 bases, leaving 4 bases of the junction unmatched. Germline V CDR1 and CDR2: GTSNPN, SVGIG (reference sequence). The CDR3 totals 14 residues. The CDR3 nucleotides are TGTGCCTGGCTAGCGGGGGAATTCACCGGGGAGCTGTTTTTT. It yields the protein CAWLAGEFTGELFF.

This clone was seen a handful of times. The chain links TRBV6-5 to TRBJ2-2, with D possibly being TRBD1 (6 bases). The CDR3 contains 15 residues. The V end was cut by 4 bases, the J end by 4 bases, with 13 bases between. The germline CDR1 and CDR2 sequences are MNHEY and SVGAGI. The CDR3 DNA sequence: TGTGCCAGCAGTTTTCGGACAGATAGCACCGGGGAGCTGTTTTTT. This gives the protein CASSFRTDSTGELFF.

This sequence joins TRBV5-4 and TRBJ2-3, with a tentative D call TRBD2 (6 bases). The CDR3 spans 15 residues. Germline V CDR1 and CDR2: SGHNT, YYREEE (reference sequence). V lost 4 bases and J 4 bases, leaving 16 bases between the germline ends. The CDR3 protein is CASSLGGAIADTQYF. The CDR3 DNA is TGTGCCAGCAGCCTGGGGGGTGCGATCGCAGATACGCAGTATTTT.

V is TRBV18 and J is TRBJ2-1, with D possibly being TRBD1 or TRBD2 (6 bases each). Germline values: CDR1 KGHSH, CDR2 LQKENI. The CDR3 runs 15 residues. V lost 6 bases, J lost 5 bases, and 17 bases lay in between. Written as DNA, the CDR3 is TGTGCCAGCTCGGGGGGCTCTATACTCAACAATGAGCAGTTCTTC. Protein sequence: CASSGGSILNNEQFF.

The chain's CDR3 is CASSPAGGAQQTYEQYF. The CDR3 bases are TGTGCCAGCAGCCCAGCCGGGGGGGCCCAACAAACCTACGAGCAGTACTTC. This chain connects TRBV27 to TRBJ2-7, with 8 bases fitting TRBD2. V lost 6 bases to trimming and J lost 2 bases; unmatched junction nucleotides: 15. CDR1 and CDR2 from the germline V gene are MNHEY and SMNVEV (reference sequence). CDR3 size: 17 residues.

V is TRBV19 and J is TRBJ2-1, with 8 bases identical to TRBD2. The CDR3 is made up of 14 amino acids. Germline-derived CDR1 and CDR2 are LNHDA and SQIVND (reference sequence). J gave up 6 bases and V 8 bases, and 9 bases lay outside the gene matches. The CDR3 DNA reads TGTGCCAGTTCCCCCCGACTAGCGACCAATGAGCAGTTCTTC. Translating it yields CASSPRLATNEQFF.

The chain uses TRBV4-2 and TRBJ2-1; no clear D. Looked up from germline, CDR1 is LGHNA and CDR2 is YNFKEQ. This CDR3 comprises 14 residues. V was cut by 1 base and J by 5 bases, with 9 bases left in between. The CDR3 DNA sequence: TGTGCCAGCAGCCAAGTTGGTCACGACAATGAGCAGTTCTTC. Translated: CASSQVGHDNEQFF.

The V and J genes are TRBV28 and TRBJ1-2; 7 bases align to TRBD1. CDR3 length equals 13 residues. From germline, CDR1 is MDHEN and CDR2 SYDVKM. With V trimmed by 4 bases and J by 4 bases, 3 bases remained unmatched. This CDR3 reads CASSYRGSYGYTF. CDR3 DNA: TGTGCCAGCAGTTACAGGGGATCCTATGGCTACACCTTC.

This clone was detected only a few times. The rearrangement links TRBV19 to TRBJ1-4, with D unresolved. Trimming left V 3 bases short and J 10 bases short, with 12 bases between. Per germline, CDR1 LNHDA and CDR2 SQIVND (reference sequence). CDR3 length: 13 amino acids. CDR3: CASSIKGGGKLFF. The CDR3 DNA reads TGTGCCAGTAGTATCAAGGGTGGCGGAAAACTGTTTTTT.

The chain is built from TRBV4-1 and TRBJ2-1; 10 bases fit TRBD2. V shed 7 bases, J shed 0 bases, and the junction held 15 bases outside the gene matches. Germline CDR1 MGHRA, CDR2 YSYEKL. The CDR3 length is 19 residues. CDR3 in DNA: TGCGCCAGCACCGCAAGGGGCACTAGCGGGGAATCCTCCTACAATGAGCAGTTCTTC. It is translated as CASTARGTSGESSYNEQFF.

The rearrangement links TRBV21-1 to TRBJ2-7; the D call of TRBD1 is as the table states it, not checked on the DNA. TRBV21-1 is listed as a pseudogene. The CDR3 loop spans 14 amino acids. CDR3 sequence reads: CASSPRQVSYEQYF. The DNA for the CDR3 is TGTGCCAGCAGCCCAAGACAGGTCTCCTACGAGCAGTACTTC.